This T cell receptor (beta chain) stems from a study of a mutant IDH1 vaccine in newly diagnosed glioma. Study at large: Patients' prior therapy spanned radiotherapy, temozolomide, or both; most underwent both. General observations from the study: With respect to changes in top peripheral T cell clonotypes, pseudoprogression seemed unrelated. Vaccination elicited immune responses in approximately 93% of patients.

Regarding this clone: The antigen remains undetermined.

Specified time point: week 11, during vaccination. Every vaccine dose comprised 300 ug of mutant IDH1 20-mer peptide plus topical imiquimod. The donors' diagnosis was new WHO grade 3 or 4 astrocytoma that was IDH1-mutant and ATRX-lost. Produced via immunoSEQ multiplex PCR; TCRdb's table is partial and in-frame only. The sample lists around 62,000 clones, about nine tenths occurring once. V lost 6 bases to trimming and J lost 6 bases, with 18 bases between them. The CDR3 has 15 residues. The germline CDR1 and CDR2 sequences are SNHLY and FYNNEI. This clonotype was sampled from a man aged 35 to 55 with glioma. The input for sequencing was PBMCs, taken from a glioma patient whose treatment included an IDH1 peptide vaccine. The chain is built from TRBV2 and TRBJ1-5; TRBD1 might be the D (5 bases). The CDR3 spells CASSERGVQSQPQHF. For the CDR3, the DNA is TGTGCCAGCAGCGAGAGGGGAGTACAGAGTCAGCCCCAGCATTTT.